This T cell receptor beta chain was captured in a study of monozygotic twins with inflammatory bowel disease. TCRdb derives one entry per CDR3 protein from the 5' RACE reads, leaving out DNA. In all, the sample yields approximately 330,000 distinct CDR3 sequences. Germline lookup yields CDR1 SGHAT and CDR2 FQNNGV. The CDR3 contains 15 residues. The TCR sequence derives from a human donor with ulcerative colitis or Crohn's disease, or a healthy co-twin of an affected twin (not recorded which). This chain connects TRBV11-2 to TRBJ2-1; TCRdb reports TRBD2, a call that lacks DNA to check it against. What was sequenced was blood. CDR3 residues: CASSLTAGGLNEQFF.